The clone carrying this T cell receptor (beta chain) has just one count. Its cognate antigen is unknown. The CDR3 sequence is 16 residues long. V was pared by 0 bases and J by 1 base, with 8 bases between. Germline lookup yields CDR1 SGHRS and CDR2 YFSETQ. The data derive from a study of long-term antiretroviral therapy in people with HIV. Study information: Specimens dating back about a decade before the 2015 immediate-ART recommendation are the oldest included.

Study-level results: HIV repertoire CDR3 lengths ranged less widely than those of controls.

Survey-level resolution applied to immunoSEQ assay v3.0. The protocol was immunoSEQ multiplex PCR, while the TCRdb copy is restricted to in-frame clones and leaves out a portion. The data show about 34,000 clones, approximately 93% seen once. Treated in the United States were all of the participants with HIV. The gene calls are TRBV5-1 and TRBJ2-6; D remains unclear. The source was unsorted PBMCs, collected 5.1 years after starting antiretroviral therapy. The sequence was collected from a woman between 45 and 60 years old with HIV. The CDR3 protein is CASSLGLGSGANVLTF. The CDR3 DNA follows: TGCGCCAGCAGCTTGGGTTTGGGGTCTGGGGCCAACGTCCTGACTTTC.